This T cell receptor beta chain is from a study of T-cell memory formation after mild COVID-19. At the level of the study: TCR clusters mostly belonged to single donors. Whole-study results and caveats: Within pre-infection memory, some responding clones were found, suggesting cross-reactive memory joined.

A word on this clonotype: The antigen remains undetermined.

Researchers used 5'RACE with constant-segment primers to make TCR alpha and TCR beta cDNA libraries that carry sample barcodes and UMIs. TCRdb independently ran MiXCR on the 5' RACE reads; one entry per CDR3 protein. In the table there are fewer than 650,000 distinct CDR3 sequences, around 15% of which are singletons. The CDR3 totals 18 residues. V was clipped by 0 bases and J by 5 bases; unmatched bases: 8. CDR1 and CDR2 from the germline V gene are SGDLS and YYNGEE. The sequence derives from an adult woman who had mild COVID-19 (a few samples of this study predate the infection). Cell type and time point are not known. V gene TRBV9 combines with J gene TRBJ2-7; TRBD2 aligns across 16 bases. Sequenced material: PBMCs or a T cell subset sorted from them (not recorded which). The CDR3 DNA sequence: TGTGCCAGCAGCGTAGATGGGACTAGCGGGAGGGCCTTCAACGAGCAGTACTTC. Protein sequence: CASSVDGTSGRAFNEQYF.